The 15 T cell receptor beta chains below were found in one sample sequenced in a study of blood T cell repertoires in COVID-19. Some clones are missing from TCRdb's copy, which holds only in-frame ones; the method was immunoSEQ multiplex PCR. The repertoire holds around 130,000 clones, with about 75% as singletons. The specimen sequenced was peripheral blood. The origin of the receptors is an elderly man with acute or convalescent COVID-19.

The rearrangement uses TRBV7-6 and TRBJ2-1; 7 bases fit TRBD2. The CDR3 runs to 15 residues. Germline V gene lookup returns CDR1 SGHVS and CDR2 FNYEAQ. The ends lost 4 bases at V and 2 bases at J; junction bases unmatched: 5. DNA for the CDR3: TGTGCCAGCAGCTCGGCCGGGACTACCTACAATGAGCAGTTCTTC. It translates to CASSSAGTTYNEQFF.

In nucleotides, the CDR3 is TGTGCCAGCAGTCCGGGACAAAACACTGAAGCTTTCTTT. It translates to CASSPGQNTEAFF. The chain couples TRBV11-3 to TRBJ1-1; weak D call: TRBD1 (6 bases). The CDR3 loop spans 13 amino acids. Trimming pared 6 bases from V and 2 bases from J, leaving 10 bases between. CDR1 SGHNT and CDR2 YENEEA come from the germline V gene.

J is TRBJ1-1 and V is TRBV29-1; D uncertain. The germline V gene encodes CDR1 SQVTM and CDR2 ANQGSEA. The CDR3 has 11 amino acids. The V end lost 5 bases, the J end lost 5 bases, and 9 bases lay between the germline ends. The CDR3 reads CSVQPGTEAFF. Here the CDR3 DNA reads TGCAGCGTTCAACCGGGGACTGAAGCTTTCTTT.

This clone was observed once. The chain combines TRBV12-3 or TRBV12-4 with TRBJ2-5; no clear D. The CDR3 runs to 13 residues. Trimming pared 0 bases from V and 5 bases from J, leaving 7 bases between. This CDR3 is CASSLATPETQYF. The CDR3 nucleotides are TGTGCCAGCAGTTTAGCGACACCGGAGACCCAGTACTTC.

This clone is a singleton in its sample. The chain has TRBV6-5 and TRBJ2-7; 8 nucleotides align to TRBD1. Germline CDR1 MNHEY, CDR2 SVGAGI. The CDR3 contains 15 residues. With 6 bases clipped from V and 7 bases from J, the junction kept 14 bases outside the gene matches. CDR3 in amino acids: CASSQDRGISREQYF. CDR3 in DNA: TGTGCCAGCAGCCAAGACAGGGGCATTTCGCGGGAGCAGTACTTC.

This clone is a singleton in its sample. The CDR3 loop reads CATSREAGTGVGNQPQHF. In DNA, the CDR3 is TGTGCCACCAGCAGAGAAGCCGGGACAGGGGTAGGGAATCAGCCCCAGCATTTT. This chain uses TRBV15 with TRBJ1-5, with 10 bases fitting TRBD1. Germline values: CDR1 LNHNV, CDR2 YYDKDF (reference sequence). There are 18 residues in the CDR3. The ends lost 0 bases at V and 4 bases at J; junction bases unmatched: 9.

The chain links TRBV9 to TRBJ2-1; 11 nucleotides align to TRBD2. The germline gives CDR1 SGDLS, CDR2 YYNGEE. With V trimmed by 3 bases and J by 5 bases, 7 bases remained unmatched. This CDR3 region has 16 residues. Written as DNA, the CDR3 is TGTGCCAGCAGCGCCCGACTAGCGGGGACGCACAATGAGCAGTTCTTC. Its translation is CASSARLAGTHNEQFF.

The V call is TRBV3-1 (or the pseudogene TRBV3-2), the J call TRBJ1-6; D might be TRBD1 (5 bases). The CDR3 covers 15 residues. V was cut by 3 bases and J by 8 bases, with 14 bases left in between. CDR1 is LGHDT and CDR2 is YNNKEL in the germline V gene (reference sequence). This chain's CDR3 is CASSQFRGTDSPLHF. CDR3 nucleotides: TGTGCCAGCAGCCAGTTTAGGGGTACGGATTCACCCCTCCACTTT.

This rearrangement joins TRBV2 to TRBJ2-3, with D unresolved. The CDR3 totals 12 residues. The V gene's germline CDR1 is SNHLY and CDR2 FYNNEI. Trimming removed 7 bases at V and 6 bases at J, with 11 bases between. In nucleotides, the CDR3 is TGTGCCAGCACCGTCCTGCGGGATACGCAGTATTTT. It is translated as CASTVLRDTQYF.

The rearrangement joins TRBV5-6 to TRBJ1-6, with no clear D. Germline V gives CDR1 SGHDT, CDR2 YYEEEE. Trimming took off 9 bases at V and 4 bases at J, with 8 bases between the two ends. The CDR3 has 12 residues. CDR3 loop: CATVSYNSPLHF. The CDR3 coding sequence is TGTGCCACCGTGTCGTATAATTCACCCCTCCACTTT.

The rearrangement uses TRBV7-3 and TRBJ2-2, with unresolved D. Germline lookup yields CDR1 SGHTA and CDR2 FQGTGA. V was pared by 4 bases and J by 6 bases, with 6 bases between. The CDR3 loop spans 12 amino acids. CDR3 bases: TGTGCCAGCAGCTCCGGAGCCGGGGAGCTGTTTTTT. Protein sequence: CASSSGAGELFF.

V is TRBV7-2 and J is TRBJ1-1; D is possibly TRBD1 (5 bases). Germline V gene sequence: CDR1 SGHTA, CDR2 FQGNSA. CDR3 length equals 14 residues. V lost 5 bases to trimming and J lost 10 bases, with 20 bases between them. The CDR3 coding sequence is TGTGCCAGCAGCCCGGCGGGGCGGCGGCTGGTAGCTTTCTTT. This gives the protein CASSPAGRRLVAFF.

The chain links TRBV24-1 to TRBJ1-1; 8 bases are a match to TRBD1. This CDR3 comprises 18 residues. After removal of 0 bases from V and 0 bases from J, the junction contained 8 bases not matched to a gene. Germline lookup yields CDR1 KGHDR and CDR2 SFDVKD. CDR3 residues: CATSDLLGGQGLNTEAFF. Here the CDR3 DNA reads TGTGCCACCAGTGATTTGTTAGGTGGACAGGGACTGAACACTGAAGCTTTCTTT.

The sample holds many counts of this clone. The rearrangement joins TRBV5-1 to TRBJ1-3, with D tentatively TRBD1 (5 bases). The germline V gene encodes CDR1 SGHRS and CDR2 YFSETQ. This CDR3 spans 16 amino acids. The V and J ends lost 0 bases and 7 bases respectively, with 17 bases between them. The CDR3 nucleotides read TGCGCCAGCAGCTTGGAGCCAGGGTTGGCGCGGAACACCATATATTTT. Translating gives CASSLEPGLARNTIYF.

The chain couples TRBV3-1 (or the pseudogene TRBV3-2) to TRBJ2-3; D unresolved. The CDR3 has 15 amino acids. Germline V CDR1 and CDR2: LGHDT, YNNKEL (reference sequence). Trimming removed 4 bases at V and 2 bases at J, with 13 bases between. The CDR3 sequence is CASSPGPTSTDTQYF. Written as DNA, the CDR3 is TGTGCCAGCAGCCCCGGTCCTACCTCCACAGATACGCAGTATTTT.